The entry below describes one T cell receptor beta chain. The target of this receptor is not known. Per-base quality was not reported, and no clone a single base away is much larger than it. The germline V gene supplies CDR1 MNHEY and CDR2 SVGEGT. Inclusive of the bounding cysteine and phenylalanine, the CDR3 is 19 residues long. Kept here is only the CDR3 DNA, which spans 57 bases and is read in frame from base 1. V sheds 2 bases and J sheds 3 bases, leaving 26 bases between their ends. For repertoire sequencing, the TCR beta CDR3 regions were amplified from RNA transcripts. A first-round RT-PCR used HTBI primers with the Qiagen OneStep RT-PCR kit, followed by a second-round multiplex PCR, size selection and purification. Sequencing of the libraries was carried out on an Illumina HiSeq2000 in paired-end mode with 100 bp reads. As for the original processing: SOAPnuke was used to process the reads, throwing out any read that had adapters, had uncalled bases, had a mean Phred below 15, or lacked an exact constant-primer or identifier match. COPE v1.2.5 was used to merge the high-quality paired reads. Unique nucleotide sequences were defined as clonotypes and aligned to IMGT TRB V, D and J references using MiTCR v1.1. Analysis was restricted to V-J combinations with a frequency above 0.0001, which covered roughly 99% of repertoires. For each V-J combination, a TCR clonal expansion and chaos score was defined as the ratio of F50 clonal expansion to chaos observed in the TCRdist matrix. Welch's t-statistics and random forest were used to reduce features to about a dozen V-J combinations, which were fed into a naive Bayes classifier. The Morisita-Horn index was used to measure how similar the thyroid and blood repertoires were. TCRdb reran the public reads through fastp at Q25 and MiXCR, keeping productive beta chains. When rows share a CDR3 protein, they turn into one entry using the most common DNA and genes. The V and J calls reflect TCRdb's pipeline rather than the authors' work. This sample has fewer than 650,000 distinct CDR3 sequences in its table, and over 20% of those were observed once. The top ten hold approximately 7% of the sample.

This sample is part of a study of Graves' ophthalmopathy and Graves' hyperthyroidism (dated by TCRdb to the late 2010s). Context from the whole study: Peripheral blood was collected at initial diagnosis, prior to any treatment. To tell Graves' ophthalmopathy apart from Graves' hyperthyroidism, and to predict which patients would progress to ophthalmopathy, the study relied on TCR beta repertoire signatures. In total, under 150 blood samples were TCR-sequenced: fewer than 50 ophthalmopathy, over 70 hyperthyroidism and some 17 hyperthyroidism-to-ophthalmopathy patients. A discovery set of 100 or so patients (roughly 43 ophthalmopathy, just over 55 stable hyperthyroidism) was enrolled to explore V-J signatures distinguishing ophthalmopathy from hyperthyroidism. The independent validation cohort included 18 to 20 hyperthyroidism patients plus 17 patients who later progressed from hyperthyroidism to ophthalmopathy. In over 5 hyperthyroidism patients, the T-cell repertoire of thyroid tissue was compared with the T-cell repertoire of blood. After sampling, hyperthyroidism patients received methimazole starting at 30 mg daily, and ophthalmopathy patients received high-dose intravenous methylprednisolone. The 100 discovery patients were divided at random into training and test sets in a 7:3 ratio.

The study at large found these results: Among expanded thyroid clonotypes with frequency above 0.001, most also showed up in blood, which suggests that blood repertoires may reflect the thyroid immune response. Sample size was not statistically predetermined, and group allocation was not concealed from the investigators. In cross-validation, the 13-signature model distinguished ophthalmopathy from stable hyperthyroidism with 85% to 90% sensitivity and just under 84% specificity, and in the test set the corresponding values were around 78% and 73%. In validation, the model predicted ophthalmopathy progression with more than 55% sensitivity and around 72% specificity; roughly 12 predicted patients were CT-confirmed with GO in a median of around 6 months.

Hyperthyroidism was defined as stable when no progression to ophthalmopathy occurred within 18 months of follow-up. Hyperthyroidism patients were newly diagnosed, were aged 18 to 65 years, and had a disease duration under 2 months. Anyone with other autoimmune diseases, uncontrolled infections, pregnancy or lactation was excluded from the study. Clinical symptoms, serum thyroxine, TRAb, thyroid ultrasound and orbital computed tomography were used for diagnosis. PBMCs were isolated from around 10 ml of fresh peripheral blood by Ficoll-Paque density gradient centrifugation. Total RNA was extracted with Trizol reagent and quality-checked on an Agilent 2100 Bioanalyzer.

In this chain, TRBV6-2 or TRBV6-3 is recombined with TRBJ2-7, with TRBD1 as a weak D call on 5 bases. The receptor was derived from a woman aged 18-35 years with stable Graves' hyperthyroidism. Some clones in this sample may be carry-over from other donors' samples. Donor details come from another sample of the same person, matched by shared clones. The sequencing input was peripheral blood. DNA sequence: TGTGCCAGCAGTTACAGTTTAGGGGAACGGCCAGGGTGGGACTACGAGCAGTACTTC. Translated, this is CASSYSLGERPGWDYEQYF.